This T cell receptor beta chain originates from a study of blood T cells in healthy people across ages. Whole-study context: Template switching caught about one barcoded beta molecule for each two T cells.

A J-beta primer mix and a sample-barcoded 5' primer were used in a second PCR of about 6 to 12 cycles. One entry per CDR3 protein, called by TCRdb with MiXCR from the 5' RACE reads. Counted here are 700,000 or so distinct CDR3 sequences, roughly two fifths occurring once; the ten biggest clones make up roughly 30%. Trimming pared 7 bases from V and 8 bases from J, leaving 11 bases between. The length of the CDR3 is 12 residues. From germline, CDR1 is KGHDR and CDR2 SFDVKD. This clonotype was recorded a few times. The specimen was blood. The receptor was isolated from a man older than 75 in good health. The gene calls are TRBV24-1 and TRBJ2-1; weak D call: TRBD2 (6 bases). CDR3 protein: CATSPRDYEQFF. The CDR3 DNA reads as TGTGCCACCAGCCCCAGGGACTATGAGCAGTTCTTC.